The rows below give T cell receptor beta chains drawn from one sample of a study of blood T cell repertoires in COVID-19. The data were produced by immunoSEQ multiplex PCR, yet TCRdb's version contains in-frame clones alone and is incomplete. This sample has just under 80,000 clones, with 75% to 90% found just once. The sequenced sample was peripheral blood. The receptors shown here come from a woman in her seventies with acute or convalescent COVID-19. The CDR3 runs from the conserved cysteine through the conserved F or W. The D gene is left open where the match is weak. Clone size is not always given. Where it is, it says once, few, many or a class for expanded clones.

-,-,TRBV11-3,TRBJ1-1,CASSLGGGNTEAFF,TGTGCCAGCAGCTTAGGGGGGGGGAACACTGAAGCTTTCTTT
-,-,TRBV6-6,TRBJ1-6,CASSGSWAADPFNSPLHF,TGTGCCAGCAGTGGATCTTGGGCAGCGGATCCCTTTAATTCACCCCTCCACTTT
-,TRBD2,TRBV7-3,TRBJ2-1,CASSSEPGLNLFF,TGTGCCAGCAGCTCAGAACCGGGACTAAATCTGTTCTTC
-,-,TRBV6-1,TRBJ1-1,CASSADRRNRVTEAFF,TGTGCCAGCAGTGCGGATAGGAGGAACAGGGTCACTGAAGCTTTCTTT
-,-,TRBV11-2,TRBJ2-2,CASSLSRGPNTGELFF,TGTGCCAGCAGCTTATCGAGAGGGCCTAACACCGGGGAGCTGTTTTTT
-,-,TRBV7-9,TRBJ1-5,CASSLGTDQPQHF,TGTGCCAGCAGCTTAGGGACAGATCAGCCCCAGCATTTT
-,-,TRBV4-1,TRBJ2-3,CASSQVRGDFDTQYF,TGCGCCAGCAGCCAAGTTCGCGGGGATTTCGATACGCAGTATTTT
-,-,TRBV9,TRBJ2-3,CASSLSPGGSTDTQYF,TGTGCCAGCAGCCTTTCCCCCGGAGGGAGCACAGATACGCAGTATTTT
-,-,TRBV9,TRBJ2-4,CASSVSEGFQNIQYF,TGTGCCAGCAGCGTATCGGAGGGCTTCCAAAACATTCAGTACTTC
-,-,TRBV7-8,TRBJ1-5,CASSQQQGWEQPQHF,TGTGCCAGCAGTCAGCAACAGGGTTGGGAGCAGCCCCAGCATTTT
-,-,TRBV6-5,TRBJ1-4,CAIISNGYREKLFF,TGTGCCATCATCTCCAACGGCTACAGGGAAAAACTGTTTTTT
-,TRBD1,TRBV7-8,TRBJ2-1,CASSSHGQGNNEQFF,TGTGCCAGCAGCTCGCACGGACAGGGAAACAATGAGCAGTTCTTC
once,TRBD2,TRBV13,TRBJ2-4,CASSSSGVGNIQYF,TGTGCCAGCAGCTCAAGCGGGGTCGGGAACATTCAGTACTTC
few,TRBD2,TRBV7-9,TRBJ2-3,CASSAERGGHSTDTQYF,TGTGCCAGCAGCGCCGAGCGGGGGGGCCATAGCACAGATACGCAGTATTTT
-,TRBD1,TRBV15,TRBJ2-7,CATSRDWVDRTEEEQYF,TGTGCCACCAGCAGAGATTGGGTGGACAGGACAGAGGAAGAGCAGTACTTC
-,TRBD1,TRBV6-6,TRBJ2-5,CASSYDRGAETQYF,TGTGCCAGCAGTTATGACAGGGGGGCAGAGACCCAGTACTTC
-,-,TRBV19,TRBJ2-4,CASSNPGDKNIQYF,TGTGCCAGTAGCAACCCCGGGGACAAAAACATTCAGTACTTC
once,-,TRBV6-5,TRBJ2-3,CASNGGPSTDTQYF,TGTGCCAGCAATGGCGGGCCGAGCACAGATACGCAGTATTTT
-,TRBD1,TRBV5-4,TRBJ2-3,CASSLMGTGYTDTQYF,TGTGCCAGCAGCTTGATGGGGACAGGGTACACAGATACGCAGTATTTT
-,-,TRBV7-2,TRBJ1-2,CASSLVQGGANYGYTF,TGTGCCAGCAGCTTAGTCCAGGGTGGAGCTAACTATGGCTACACCTTC
once,TRBD2,TRBV27,TRBJ2-5,CASSWTSGVGETQYF,TGTGCCAGCAGTTGGACTAGCGGGGTAGGAGAGACCCAGTACTTC
-,-,TRBV7-3,TRBJ2-2,CASSFGGRSPGELFF,TGTGCCAGCAGCTTCGGCGGTAGATCCCCCGGGGAGCTGTTTTTT
once,TRBD1,TRBV12-5,TRBJ1-1,CASGLVARGRPEAFF,TGTGCTAGTGGTTTAGTTGCCAGGGGGAGGCCTGAAGCTTTCTTT
-,TRBD1,TRBV12-3/TRBV12-4,TRBJ2-3,CASETGGTDTQYF,TGTGCCAGCGAAACAGGGGGCACAGATACGCAGTATTTT
few,TRBD2,TRBV10-2,TRBJ2-1,CASSGGGLAGHNEQFF,TGCGCCAGCAGTGGGGGGGGACTAGCGGGCCACAATGAGCAGTTCTTC
-,TRBD1,TRBV7-9,TRBJ1-2,CASSPGQLYGYTF,TGTGCCAGCAGCCCGGGACAGCTCTATGGCTACACCTTC
-,TRBD2,TRBV4-3,TRBJ2-7,CASSQGYGTSLEQYF,TGCGCCAGCAGCCAAGGGTATGGGACTAGTTTGGAGCAGTACTTC
-,-,TRBV27,TRBJ1-4,CASSFGTREKLFF,TGTGCCAGCAGTTTCGGGACTCGGGAAAAACTGTTTTTT
few,-,TRBV7-3,TRBJ1-1,CASSSDSNTEAFF,TGTGCCAGCAGCTCGGACAGTAACACTGAAGCTTTCTTT
-,-,TRBV24-1,TRBJ2-1,CATSDRQDNEQFF,TGTGCCACCAGTGATAGGCAGGACAATGAGCAGTTCTTC
once,-,TRBV7-2,TRBJ2-2,CASSFSRNTGELFF,TGTGCCAGCAGCTTCTCCAGGAACACCGGGGAGCTGTTTTTT
few,-,TRBV10-3,TRBJ1-1,CAIRNITEAFF,TGTGCCATACGAAACATCACTGAAGCTTTCTTT
-,-,TRBV19,TRBJ1-6,CASSTSGGNSPLHF,TGTGCCAGTAGTACTTCGGGGGGGAATTCACCCCTCCACTTT
-,TRBD1,TRBV7-3,TRBJ1-6,CASSEGQGVSPLHF,TGTGCCAGCAGTGAAGGACAGGGCGTTTCACCCCTCCACTTT
-,TRBD1,TRBV7-2,TRBJ2-1,CASSPTGVSGNEQFF,TGTGCCAGCAGCCCGACAGGGGTCTCCGGCAATGAGCAGTTCTTC